The 25 T cell receptor beta chains below come from one sample, sequenced in a study of T cells after yellow fever vaccination. MiXCR, applied by TCRdb to the 5' RACE reads, yields one record per CDR3 protein. Of under 700,000 distinct CDR3 sequences listed, about a sixth are singletons. Sequences were derived from PBMCs, sampled 5 days after the first yellow fever vaccination. Every receptor here comes from a man younger than 30 who received the YFV17D yellow fever vaccine.

The chain recombines TRBV7-3 with TRBJ2-5; 8 bases match TRBD2. The CDR3 runs 15 residues. Looked up from germline, CDR1 is SGHTA and CDR2 is FQGTGA. V was pared by 3 bases and J by 1 base, with 4 bases of the junction left unmatched. CDR3: CASSFLSGVQETQYF. CDR3 sequence (DNA): TGTGCCAGCAGCTTTCTTAGCGGGGTCCAAGAGACCCAGTACTTC.

A few counts support this clonotype. The V and J genes are TRBV12-5 and TRBJ1-5; D is undetermined. This CDR3 is 14 amino acids long. The germline gives CDR1 LGHNT, CDR2 FRNRAP. The V end was cut by 5 bases, the J end by 3 bases, with 11 bases between. In DNA, the CDR3 is TGTGCTAGTGGTGCGGCGGGGTTCAATCAGCCCCAGCATTTT. Its translation is CASGAAGFNQPQHF.

The CDR3 protein is CASSLLLAEAYYGYTF. As DNA, the CDR3 is TGTGCCAGCAGCTTACTCCTGGCAGAGGCCTACTATGGCTACACCTTC. The chain links TRBV7-9 to TRBJ1-2; D gene uncertain. The CDR3 consists of 16 residues. Per germline, CDR1 SEHNR and CDR2 FQNEAQ (reference sequence). V was clipped by 2 bases and J by 3 bases, with 16 bases between them.

The chain carries TRBV7-9 and TRBJ2-1; D is unclear. V was clipped by 6 bases and J by 9 bases, with 9 bases between them. Looked up from germline, CDR1 is SEHNR and CDR2 is FQNEAQ (reference sequence). This CDR3 contains 11 residues. The CDR3 bases are TGTGCCAGCAGGTTGACCGTTGAGCAGTTCTTC. Encoded protein: CASRLTVEQFF.

The rearrangement joins TRBV28 to TRBJ1-4, with 7 bases that match TRBD1. Trimming at V came to 6 bases and at J to 7 bases, leaving 8 bases not matched to a gene. The germline V gene encodes CDR1 MDHEN and CDR2 SYDVKM. CDR3 length: 14 residues. CDR3 DNA sequence: TGTGCCAGCAGGCCTAGGGGGCTCGCTGAAAAACTGTTTTTT. Translating gives CASRPRGLAEKLFF.

In its sample, this clonotype was seen a few times. The rearrangement uses TRBV27 and TRBJ1-1; D gene ambiguous. The CDR3 is 13 residues long. The V gene lost 11 bases and the J gene lost 1 base, with 14 bases spanning the gap. CDR1 is MNHEY and CDR2 is SMNVEV in the germline V gene (reference sequence). CDR3 loop: CAGRGRKNTEAFF. The DNA for the CDR3 is TGTGCCGGGAGAGGACGGAAGAACACTGAAGCTTTCTTT.

This clonotype has a handful of counts. The CDR3 region has the DNA TGCAGTGCTCGCGCGCGGGGGGAATCCTACAATGAGCAGTTCTTC. Amino acid sequence: CSARARGESYNEQFF. The chain employs TRBV20-1 and TRBJ2-1; TRBD2 agrees at 8 bases. Germline-derived CDR1 and CDR2 are DFQATT and SNEGSKA (reference sequence). V gave up 5 bases and J gave up 1 base; unmatched junction bases: 7. The length of the CDR3 is 15 residues.

This clonotype was observed a few times. The chain links TRBV7-2 to TRBJ2-1, with a tentative D call TRBD2 (6 bases). This CDR3 has 15 residues. The V end was cut by 5 bases, the J end by 3 bases, with 14 bases between. In germline, CDR1 is SGHTA, CDR2 FQGNSA. The CDR3 is CASSPGGTYYNEQFF. CDR3 DNA sequence: TGTGCCAGCAGCCCCGGGGGAACATACTACAATGAGCAGTTCTTC.

This clonotype appeared a few times. The chain joins TRBV5-1 to TRBJ2-3; maybe TRBD2 (6 bases). V was cut by 9 bases and J by 2 bases, with 16 bases left in between. Germline lookup yields CDR1 SGHRS and CDR2 YFSETQ. The CDR3 has 14 residues. CDR3 in amino acids: CATGGGGTTDTQYF. The CDR3 region has the DNA TGCGCCACCGGTGGAGGAGGGACCACAGATACGCAGTATTTT. Together with reference TRBV5-1 and TRBJ2-3, the CDR3 gives the full variable domain: KAGVTQTPRYLIKTRGQQVTLSCSPISGHRSVSWYQQTPGQGLQFLFEYFSETQRNKGNFPGRFSGRQFSNSRSEMNVSTLELGDSALYLCATGGGGTTDTQYFGPGTRLTVL.

This clonotype was recorded a few times. V is TRBV5-4 and J is TRBJ2-4; a weak D match, TRBD1 (6 bases). This CDR3 is 15 amino acids long. V lost 4 bases and J 6 bases, leaving 17 bases between the germline ends. Germline V gene lookup returns CDR1 SGHNT and CDR2 YYREEE (reference sequence). The CDR3 DNA sequence: TGTGCCAGCAGCGTAAAGACAGGTCCCGGAAACATTCAGTACTTC. Amino acids: CASSVKTGPGNIQYF. Supplemented by reference TRBV5-4 and TRBJ2-4, the full variable domain reads ETGVTQSPTHLIKTRGQQVTLRCSSQSGHNTVSWYQQALGQGPQFIFQYYREEENGRGNFPPRFSGLQFPNYSSELNVNALELDDSALYLCASSVKTGPGNIQYFGAGTRLSVL.

This CDR3 is CASSILGPLNTEAFF. CDR3 coding DNA: TGTGCCAGCAGCATCCTAGGACCGTTGAACACTGAAGCTTTCTTT. The chain uses TRBV7-3 and TRBJ1-1; unclear D gene. CDR3 size: 15 residues. V lost 5 bases and J lost 0, with 13 bases in between. Per the germline V gene, CDR1 is SGHTA and CDR2 is FQGTGA.

The J gene is TRBJ1-5, the V gene TRBV27, with unresolved D. The germline gives CDR1 MNHEY, CDR2 SMNVEV (reference sequence). The CDR3 runs to 15 residues. Trimming shortened V by 0 bases and J by 1 base, and 7 bases separated the two germline ends. The CDR3 DNA sequence: TGTGCCAGCAGTTTATCAGTCGGGAGCAATCAGCCCCAGCATTTT. Residues: CASSLSVGSNQPQHF.

The chain combines TRBV9 with TRBJ2-7, with D unresolved. The CDR3 is 11 residues long. The germline V gene has CDR1 SGDLS and CDR2 YYNGEE. Trimming cost V 2 bases and J 6 bases, with 6 bases left between them. In DNA form, the CDR3 reads TGTGCCAGCAGCGTGAAATCCGAGCAGTACTTC. It specifies CASSVKSEQYF.

This clonotype was counted only a few times. The rearrangement uses TRBV6-5 and TRBJ1-5; D unclear. Germline V gene sequence: CDR1 MNHEY, CDR2 SVGAGI. V dropped 4 bases and J dropped 2 bases, with 15 bases sitting between them. This CDR3 is 16 amino acids long. CDR3 nucleotide sequence: TGTGCCAGCAGTTTCGAGGAGCCCTTGGGCAATCAGCCCCAGCATTTT. Amino acids: CASSFEEPLGNQPQHF.

The chain joins TRBV7-9 to TRBJ2-5; D possibly corresponds to TRBD1 (5 bases). The V gene lost 5 bases and the J gene lost 3 bases, with 16 bases spanning the gap. This CDR3 spans 15 amino acids. The V gene's germline CDR1 is SEHNR and CDR2 FQNEAQ (reference sequence). The CDR3: CASSPQEKLKETQYF. The CDR3 DNA is TGTGCCAGCAGCCCACAGGAAAAGCTAAAAGAGACCCAGTACTTC. The full variable domain, its missing parts supplied by reference TRBV7-9 and TRBJ2-5, is DTGVSQNPRHKITKRGQNVTFRCDPISEHNRLYWYRQTLGQGPEFLTYFQNEAQLEKSRLLSDRFSAERPKGSFSTLEIQRTEQGDSAMYLCASSPQEKLKETQYFGPGTRLLVL.

The V call is TRBV5-1, the J call TRBJ2-2, with D hard to call. Trimming left V 4 bases short and J 1 base short, with 14 bases between. In germline, CDR1 is SGHRS, CDR2 YFSETQ. This CDR3 is 16 amino acids long. The CDR3 here is CASSPEAPMNTGELFF. The CDR3 DNA reads TGCGCCAGCAGCCCCGAGGCCCCCATGAACACCGGGGAGCTGTTTTTT.

The chain is built from TRBV12-3 or TRBV12-4 and TRBJ2-3, with 13 nucleotides matching TRBD2. The CDR3 sequence is 15 residues long. J lost 8 bases, V lost 5 bases, and 7 bases had no gene match. The CDR3 DNA is TGTGCCAGCAGTCCAACTAGCGGGGGGGTTCGTACGCAGTATTTT. The encoded protein is CASSPTSGGVRTQYF.

In its sample, this clonotype was seen many times. V gene TRBV28 combines with J gene TRBJ2-5; possible D gene TRBD1, 6 bases. Germline assignment: CDR1 MDHEN and CDR2 SYDVKM. CDR3 length equals 14 residues. Trimming took 6 bases from V and 2 from J, leaving 13 bases between them. The chain's CDR3 is CASSEGQTQETQYF. Here the CDR3 DNA reads TGTGCCAGCAGCGAGGGACAAACGCAAGAGACCCAGTACTTC.

This clonotype was found a few times. V is TRBV6-1 and J is TRBJ1-4; D is undetermined. Trimming removed 6 bases from V and 5 bases from J, with 16 bases in between. Germline CDR1 MNHNS, CDR2 SASEGT. The CDR3 sequence is 15 residues long. The CDR3 DNA reads as TGTGCCAGCAGCCTCGACCTTAGCTCGAATGAAAAACTGTTTTTT. This sequence encodes CASSLDLSSNEKLFF.

The chain recombines TRBV7-9 with TRBJ2-2, with no clear D. This CDR3 contains 13 residues. V gave up 5 bases and J gave up 5 bases, with 9 bases separating them. CDR1 and CDR2 from the germline V gene are SEHNR and FQNEAQ (reference sequence). The CDR3 nucleotides are TGTGCCAGCAGCCCTCGGGTGACCGGGGAGCTGTTTTTT. Translating gives CASSPRVTGELFF.

The CDR3 region has the DNA TGTGCCAGCAGCCCCAGCTTCGGAGCGGGGGGGTATTTATACTTC. Translation gives CASSPSFGAGGYLYF. The V and J genes are TRBV7-8 and TRBJ2-4, with 10 nucleotides matching TRBD2. The germline gives CDR1 SGHVS, CDR2 FQNEAQ. The CDR3 extends over 15 amino acids. V trimming: 5 bases; J trimming: 16 bases; junction bases outside the gene matches: 17.

This clonotype was seen a handful of times. The CDR3 DNA is TGCAGTGCAAAGAAAAGGAGATTCCAAGAGACCCAGTACTTC. It codes for CSAKKRRFQETQYF. The chain has TRBV20-1 and TRBJ2-5; D unclear. V lost 6 bases and J lost 1, with 15 bases in between. The CDR3 sequence is 14 residues long. Germline CDR1 is DFQATT and CDR2 is SNEGSKA (reference sequence).

The rearrangement links TRBV29-1 to TRBJ2-1, with 8 positions matching TRBD2. The trim removed 4 bases at V and 3 bases at J, leaving 8 bases unmatched. Germline values: CDR1 SQVTM, CDR2 ANQGSEA. The CDR3 covers 15 residues. CDR3 DNA: TGCAGCGTTGGGAAAGGCGGGGGGAGCTACAATGAGCAGTTCTTC. Translation gives CSVGKGGGSYNEQFF.

In its sample, this clonotype was seen a few times. The chain joins TRBV18 to TRBJ2-1; D is unclear. V lost 1 base and J 9 bases, leaving 7 bases between the germline ends. Looked up from germline, CDR1 is KGHSH and CDR2 is LQKENI. The CDR3 runs 12 residues. The CDR3 sequence is CASSPQGPEQFF. In nucleotides, the CDR3 is TGTGCCAGCTCACCACAGGGTCCTGAGCAGTTCTTC. Full variable domain (rest looked up from reference TRBV18 and TRBJ2-1): NAGVMQNPRHLVRRRGQEARLRCSPMKGHSHVYWYRQLPEEGLKFMVYLQKENIIDESGMPKERFSAEFPKEGPSILRIQQVVRGDSAAYFCASSPQGPEQFFGPGTRLTVL.

This chain's CDR3 is CASSVGGTTEAFF. The CDR3 DNA reads as TGTGCCAGCAGCGTCGGGGGGACCACTGAAGCTTTCTTT. The rearrangement uses TRBV9 and TRBJ1-1; a weak D match, TRBD1 (5 bases). Germline values: CDR1 SGDLS, CDR2 YYNGEE. This CDR3 is built from 13 residues. Trimming cost V 2 bases and J 4 bases, with 9 bases left between them. Full variable domain (missing parts from reference TRBV9 and TRBJ1-1): DSGVTQTPKHLITATGQRVTLRCSPRSGDLSVYWYQQSLDQGLQFLIQYYNGEERAKGNILERFSAQQFPDLHSELNLSSLELGDSALYFCASSVGGTTEAFFGQGTRLTVV.